This T cell receptor (beta chain) came from a study of shared clonotypes between healthy human individuals. The table came from immunoSEQ multiplex PCR; TCRdb's copy has only in-frame clones and leaves some out. The table has more than 1 million clones, approximately 80% seen once; the top ten hold around 0.47%. Trimming shortened V by 1 base and J by 2 bases, and 12 bases separated the two germline ends. CDR3 length equals 15 residues. The sample comprised memory CD4+ T cells from PBMCs. The subset here: CD45RA-negative fraction. The chain links TRBV23-1 to TRBJ2-7; D remains unclear. TRBV23-1 is treated as an ORF (open reading frame) with a function not yet certain. The source is a man between 18 and 35 years old in good health. Some clones in this sample may be carry-over from other donors' samples. In DNA form, the CDR3 reads TGCGCCAGCAGTCAATGTTTCTTCGGCGCCTACGAGCAGTACTTC. The encoded protein is CASSQCFFGAYEQYF.